This T cell receptor beta chain emerged from a study of beta chain features in type 1 diabetes. Reverse transcribing all isolated RNA meant expressed TCRB transcripts were sequenced. Repertoires were generated with immunoSEQ multiplex PCR, while TCRdb's copy carries only in-frame clones and drops some. The sample contains around 310,000 clones, roughly 9.6% of which appear only once. The count of this clone is one. The CDR3 covers 16 residues. CDR1 SGHTA and CDR2 FQGTGA come from the germline V gene. The trim removed 3 bases at V and 4 bases at J, leaving 7 bases unmatched. V and J are TRBV7-3 and TRBJ2-1, with 9 bases aligning to TRBD1. The TCR originated in a young woman in good health. Sequencing was carried out using naive CD4+ T cells from blood. The CDR3 coding sequence is TGTGCCAGCAGCTTCGCCGGGACAGGGAGATACAATGAGCAGTTCTTC. It codes for CASSFAGTGRYNEQFF.